The clone carrying this T cell receptor (beta chain) was seen a single time. These data originate in a study of blood T cell repertoires in COVID-19. Study in general: The United States, Italy and Spain were the sources of the acute and convalescent COVID-19 samples. PBMCs, B-cell-depleted T cells, or T cells were the source of the cDNA or gDNA that made up the material.

Under the authors' procedure: Estimates of nucleated cell counts were drawn from the amplification of reference gene primers. Sequencing was performed with immunoSEQ multiplex PCR; in TCRdb, only in-frame clones are kept and a portion is missing. The V and J calls and clone size are taken from that table; D and trimming were inferred from the DNA. This table has roughly 280,000 clones, about 89% appearing once. Trimming left V 1 base short and J 0 bases short, with 9 bases between. The CDR3 consists of 15 residues. Per germline, CDR1 LNHDA and CDR2 SQIVND (reference sequence). Material: peripheral blood. The origin of this receptor is a man aged 40-50 years with active or convalescent COVID-19. V is TRBV19 and J is TRBJ1-1, with D unresolved. CDR3 sequence reads: CASSIAVGMNTEAFF. As DNA, the CDR3 is TGTGCCAGTAGTATAGCAGTTGGTATGAACACTGAAGCTTTCTTT.